The 27 T cell receptor beta chains presented below share a single source sample, sequenced in a study of Ad26.COV2.S vaccination and SARS-CoV-2 variants. Clones were sequenced by immunoSEQ multiplex PCR, and TCRdb holds only the in-frame ones, with some missing. The table includes about 260,000 clones, roughly nine tenths detected once. Regarding treatment: 15 to 20 received Ad26.COV2.S at low or high dose, single or two shots; 5 received placebo; per-sample allocation not given. After the first vaccine or placebo injection, samples were drawn on day 63. The starting material was peripheral blood, obtained in a trial of Ad26.COV2.S vaccine versus placebo. The receptor set was obtained from a person aged 18-65 years who received the Ad26.COV2.S COVID-19 vaccine or a placebo.

This clone was found once. The V and J genes are TRBV7-9 and TRBJ1-1, with D unresolved. Trimming removed 0 bases from V and 5 bases from J, with 7 bases in between. The CDR3 is 13 residues long. CDR1 is SEHNR, CDR2 FQNEAQ, per germline (reference sequence). The CDR3 is CASSLATGTEAFF. In DNA form, the CDR3 reads TGTGCCAGCAGCTTAGCTACGGGGACTGAAGCTTTCTTT.

The chain employs TRBV5-6 and TRBJ1-1, with 9 bases aligning to TRBD1. The CDR3 is made up of 14 amino acids. CDR1 SGHDT and CDR2 YYEEEE come from the germline V gene. The V gene end was trimmed by 4 bases and the J gene end by 6 bases; junction bases not matched to a gene: 7. The DNA for the CDR3 is TGTGCCAGCAGCCTTACAGGGGGCAAGGCTGAAGCTTTCTTT. It yields the protein CASSLTGGKAEAFF.

A note on this clone: This same CDR3 is encoded by further DNA sequences in the sample. The CDR3 here is CASSPGNEQFF. The CDR3, as DNA: TGTGCCAGCTCACCCGGGAATGAGCAGTTCTTC. This chain uses TRBV18 with TRBJ2-1; no definite D call. Trimming pared 3 bases from V and 7 bases from J, leaving 4 bases between. The CDR3 spans 11 residues. Germline loops: CDR1 KGHSH, CDR2 LQKENI.

This chain joins TRBV19 and TRBJ2-5, with TRBD2 identical over 8 bases. CDR3 length: 14 residues. V lost 4 bases and J lost 2; bases outside the gene matches: 3. CDR1 is LNHDA and CDR2 is SQIVND in the germline V gene (reference sequence). CDR3 protein: CASSSGRTQETQYF. In DNA, the CDR3 is TGTGCCAGTAGTAGCGGGAGGACGCAAGAGACCCAGTACTTC.

The rearrangement links TRBV5-5 to TRBJ2-4; D unclear. Trimming shortened V by 3 bases and J by 2 bases, and 3 bases separated the two germline ends. The CDR3 sequence is 12 residues long. From germline, CDR1 is SGHKS and CDR2 YYEKEE (reference sequence). In DNA form, the CDR3 reads TGTGCCAGCAGCTCTACCAAAAACATTCAGTACTTC. It codes for CASSSTKNIQYF.

This clone appeared a few times. The J gene is TRBJ2-7, the V gene TRBV6-1, with 8 bases matching TRBD1. From germline, CDR1 is MNHNS and CDR2 SASEGT. This CDR3 region has 14 residues. The trim removed 2 bases at V and 3 bases at J, leaving 3 bases unmatched. Here the CDR3 DNA reads TGTGCCAGCAGTGAATGGGACAGGCACTACGAGCAGTACGTC. Translation: CASSEWDRHYEQYV.

V gene TRBV13 combines with J gene TRBJ1-2, with D unresolved. Trimming removed 5 bases from V and 1 base from J, with 8 bases in between. The CDR3 is made up of 13 amino acids. CDR1 and CDR2 from the germline V gene are PRHDT and FYEKMQ (reference sequence). The CDR3: CASSPTINYGYTF. CDR3 bases: TGTGCCAGCAGCCCGACGATTAACTATGGCTACACCTTC.

The rearrangement links TRBV6-2 or TRBV6-3 to TRBJ1-1; D gene ambiguous. Trimming removed 0 bases at V and 0 bases at J, with 11 bases between. The CDR3 consists of 16 residues. Per germline, CDR1 MNHEY and CDR2 SVGEGT. In DNA, the CDR3 is TGTGCCAGCAGTTACTCCAAGGTCCTCATGAACACTGAAGCTTTCTTT. This encodes CASSYSKVLMNTEAFF.

The chain carries TRBV6-2 or TRBV6-3 and TRBJ1-6, with TRBD1 identical over 7 bases. CDR1 is MNHEY, CDR2 SVGEGT, per germline. V shed 0 bases, J shed 11 bases, and the junction held 10 bases outside the gene matches. This CDR3 is 16 amino acids long. As DNA, the CDR3 is TGTGCCAGCAGTTACTCCATTAACAGGGGACATACACCCCTCCACTTT. It codes for CASSYSINRGHTPLHF.

The V call is TRBV30, the J call TRBJ1-5; D gene unclear. This CDR3 has 13 amino acids. Germline V lookup: CDR1 GTSNPN, CDR2 SVGIG (reference sequence). The V end lost 3 bases, the J end lost 0 bases, and 6 bases lay between the germline ends. The chain's CDR3 is CAWSTDSNQPQHF. As DNA, the CDR3 is TGTGCCTGGAGCACAGATAGCAATCAGCCCCAGCATTTT.

The genes are TRBV4-3 and TRBJ1-5, with 7 bases matching TRBD1. Germline trimming cut 0 bases from V and 4 bases from J; bases unmatched to any gene: 3. CDR1 and CDR2 (germline): LGHNA, YSLEER. This CDR3 has 15 amino acids. The CDR3: CASSQDRDRNQPQHF. CDR3 sequence (DNA): TGCGCCAGCAGCCAAGACCGGGACAGAAATCAGCCCCAGCATTTT.

The rearrangement links TRBV5-1 to TRBJ2-3; D gene uncertain. V dropped 4 bases and J dropped 1 base, with 13 bases sitting between them. The CDR3 loop spans 15 amino acids. The germline V gene encodes CDR1 SGHRS and CDR2 YFSETQ. The CDR3 sequence: CASSPYSSGTDTQYF. The CDR3 DNA reads TGCGCCAGCAGCCCCTATTCCTCTGGCACAGATACGCAGTATTTT.

This clone showed up just a few times. The chain joins TRBV30 to TRBJ1-5; possible D gene TRBD1, 5 bases. V lost 2 bases to trimming and J lost 4 bases, with 9 bases between them. This CDR3 is built from 13 residues. From germline, CDR1 is GTSNPN and CDR2 SVGIG (reference sequence). DNA for the CDR3: TGTGCCTGGAGTTTGGCAGGGAATCAGCCCCAGCATTTT. Its protein product is CAWSLAGNQPQHF. The full variable domain, in which reference TRBV30 and TRBJ1-5 provide the parts outside the CDR3, is SQTIHQWPATLVQPVGSPLSLECTVEGTSNPNLYWYRQAAGRGLQLLFYSVGIGQISSEVPQNLSASRPQDRQFILSSKKLLLSDSGFYLCAWSLAGNQPQHFGDGTRLSIL.

This clone was observed once. This chain connects TRBV7-9 to TRBJ2-5, with D possibly matching TRBD1 (5 bases). Germline CDR1 SEHNR, CDR2 FQNEAQ (reference sequence). The CDR3 runs 14 residues. The V end was cut by 7 bases, the J end by 1 base, with 13 bases between. The CDR3 here is CASNRQGTQETQYF. CDR3 DNA sequence: TGTGCCAGCAACCGCCAGGGTACCCAAGAGACCCAGTACTTC.

The V gene is TRBV6-5, the J gene TRBJ2-7; TRBD2 matches at 7 bases. The ends lost 5 bases at V and 0 bases at J; junction bases unmatched: 4. This CDR3 spans 14 amino acids. Looked up from germline, CDR1 is MNHEY and CDR2 is SVGAGI. In DNA, the CDR3 is TGTGCCAGCAGTCGGGGGAGGGCCTCCTACGAGCAGTACGTC. Its protein product is CASSRGRASYEQYV.

This clone was counted a single time. The V gene is TRBV19, the J gene TRBJ1-2; TRBD1 matches 8 bases. The CDR3 runs to 13 residues. In germline, CDR1 is LNHDA, CDR2 SQIVND (reference sequence). The V gene end was trimmed by 5 bases and the J gene end by 11 bases; junction bases not matched to a gene: 10. The CDR3, as DNA: TGTGCCAGTAGTCCCGGACAGGGAGTAGAATACACCTTC. It encodes CASSPGQGVEYTF.

The chain has TRBV25-1 and TRBJ1-1, with 7 bases fitting TRBD1. This CDR3 contains 15 residues. Trimming at V came to 6 bases and at J to 3 bases, leaving 10 bases not matched to a gene. In germline, CDR1 is MGHDK, CDR2 SYGVNS. For the CDR3, the DNA is TGTGCCAGCAGAAAGGCAGGGGGACAGTACACTGAAGCTTTCTTT. Translated, it gives CASRKAGGQYTEAFF. The entire variable domain, with the rest obtained from reference TRBV25-1 and TRBJ1-1, is as follows: EADIYQTPRYLVIGTGKKITLECSQTMGHDKMYWYQQDPGMELHLIHYSYGVNSTEKGDLSSESTVSRIRTEHFPLTLESARPSHTSQYLCASRKAGGQYTEAFFGQGTRLTVV.

The CDR3 spells CASSLVYGGSQPQHF. CDR3 DNA: TGTGCCAGCAGCTTGGTATACGGGGGGAGCCAGCCCCAGCATTTT. The chain employs TRBV5-5 and TRBJ1-5; possible D gene TRBD1, 5 bases. The CDR3 contains 15 residues. V lost 0 bases to trimming and J lost 7 bases, with 14 bases between them. From germline, CDR1 is SGHKS and CDR2 YYEKEE (reference sequence).

The chain links TRBV7-3 to TRBJ2-3; no clear D gene. CDR1 and CDR2 from the germline V gene are SGHTA and FQGTGA. The CDR3 has 14 residues. V dropped 5 bases and J dropped 4 bases, with 13 bases sitting between them. In nucleotides, the CDR3 is TGTGCCAGCAGCGATCTCGGTGGAGCAGATACGCAGTATTTT. Translated, it gives CASSDLGGADTQYF.

J is TRBJ2-4 and V is TRBV10-2, with D perhaps TRBD1 or TRBD2 (6 bases each). The CDR3 loop spans 14 amino acids. CDR1 is WSHSY and CDR2 is SAAADI in the germline V gene. V lost 0 bases, J lost 8 bases, and 11 bases lay in between. The CDR3 here is CASSESPRGDIQYF. Here the CDR3 DNA reads TGCGCCAGCAGTGAGTCTCCGAGGGGGGACATTCAGTACTTC.

The chain links TRBV18 to TRBJ1-4; D is possibly TRBD1 (6 bases). The CDR3 runs to 16 residues. Germline lookup yields CDR1 KGHSH and CDR2 LQKENI. Trimming removed 1 base from V and 2 bases from J, with 11 bases in between. The DNA for the CDR3 is TGTGCCAGCTCACCACAAGGGGGGGGCACTAATGAAAAACTGTTTTTT. Translation: CASSPQGGGTNEKLFF.

The chain has TRBV4-1 and TRBJ2-5, with D hard to call. CDR3 length: 18 amino acids. Germline V gene lookup returns CDR1 MGHRA and CDR2 YSYEKL. With 4 bases removed from V and 4 bases from J, the gap between germline ends came to 25 bases. As DNA, the CDR3 is TGCGCCAGCAGCCCGGGTTCAACCCTGGCACCGCCCGTAGAGACCCAGTACTTC. This encodes CASSPGSTLAPPVETQYF.

The genes are TRBV30 and TRBJ1-2, with no clear D. The germline CDR1 and CDR2 sequences are GTSNPN and SVGIG (reference sequence). V was cut by 0 bases and J by 4 bases, with 9 bases left in between. This CDR3 spans 13 amino acids. The CDR3 is CAWSVGHGYGYTF. The CDR3 DNA is TGTGCCTGGAGTGTAGGGCACGGCTATGGCTACACCTTC.

This clone occurred once. V is TRBV5-4 and J is TRBJ2-3; no clear D gene. The CDR3 sequence is 13 residues long. Trimming took off 4 bases at V and 3 bases at J, with 9 bases between the two ends. The germline V gene has CDR1 SGHNT and CDR2 YYREEE (reference sequence). The CDR3 DNA follows: TGTGCCAGCAGCCTAATCAAGACAGATACGCAGTATTTT. Its protein is CASSLIKTDTQYF.

This clone was seen just once. The rearrangement uses TRBV25-1 and TRBJ1-4; TRBD1 matches at 7 bases. The V gene end was trimmed by 7 bases and the J gene end by 3 bases; junction bases not matched to a gene: 5. The CDR3 totals 14 residues. Germline-derived CDR1 and CDR2 are MGHDK and SYGVNS. The CDR3 sequence is CASTRDRPNEKLFF. The CDR3 DNA follows: TGTGCCAGCACCCGGGACAGACCTAATGAAAAACTGTTTTTT.

This chain connects TRBV4-3 to TRBJ2-2; 8 bases map to TRBD1. The CDR3 contains 16 residues. CDR1 is LGHNA and CDR2 is YSLEER in the germline V gene. V gave up 4 bases and J gave up 2 bases; unmatched junction bases: 6. CDR3 DNA sequence: TGCGCCAGCAGCCCGACAGGGGCGGACAACACCGGGGAGCTGTTTTTT. Translated: CASSPTGADNTGELFF.

The sample holds one count of this clone. This chain links TRBV12-3 or TRBV12-4 with TRBJ1-5; D perhaps matches TRBD1 (5 bases). The CDR3 runs 12 residues. V was clipped by 4 bases and J by 11 bases, with 12 bases between them. The CDR3 sequence is CASSSGPTAQHF. The CDR3 nucleotides read TGTGCCAGCAGTTCGGGGCCGACGGCCCAGCATTTT.